Listed here are 15 T cell receptor beta chains from one sample, sequenced in a study of beta chain features in type 1 diabetes. Findings and limits, study-wide: Among all four CD4+ subsets, Type 1 diabetes patients had TCRB CDR3s that were moderately but significantly shorter.

No antigen is known for these receptors. Every isolated RNA sample was fully reverse transcribed, so sequencing captured expressed TCRB transcripts. TCRdb's copy holds only in-frame clones and misses some; the assay was immunoSEQ multiplex PCR. The table lists around 180,000 clones, approximately 8% of them singletons. Sample: central memory CD4+ T cells from blood. These receptors were obtained from a woman in her thirties or forties with type 1 diabetes.

This sequence joins TRBV11-2 and TRBJ1-1; D is unresolved. The CDR3 is 13 amino acids. The germline V gene has CDR1 SGHAT and CDR2 FQNNGV. V was shortened by 5 bases and J by 0 bases, with 7 bases between the two germline ends. CDR3 coding DNA: TGTGCCAGCAGCCGTTCCCTGAACACTGAAGCTTTCTTT. Encoded protein: CASSRSLNTEAFF.

This clone showed up many times. The same CDR3 arises from other DNA sequences in this sample as well. The chain joins TRBV5-1 to TRBJ1-5; 7 nucleotides line up with TRBD1. V dropped 0 bases and J dropped 7; count of bases not matched to a gene: 4. There are 14 residues in the CDR3. The germline V gene encodes CDR1 SGHRS and CDR2 YFSETQ. This CDR3 is CASSLEGGGQPQHF. The CDR3 DNA reads as TGCGCCAGCAGCTTGGAAGGGGGCGGCCAGCCCCAGCATTTT.

The table lists this clone with many counts. This chain joins TRBV4-3 and TRBJ2-2, with 13 bases aligning to TRBD2. This CDR3 is 17 amino acids long. V lost 1 base to trimming and J lost 6 bases; unmatched junction nucleotides: 5. From germline, CDR1 is LGHNA and CDR2 YSLEER. The CDR3 sequence is CASSQGGLAGVPGELFF. CDR3 coding DNA: TGCGCCAGCAGCCAAGGCGGACTAGCGGGAGTACCCGGGGAGCTGTTTTTT.

In its sample, this clone was seen a few times. The V call is TRBV9, the J call TRBJ1-2, with 9 bases that match TRBD1. The CDR3 is made up of 15 amino acids. After removal of 4 bases from V and 2 bases from J, the junction contained 6 bases not matched to a gene. The germline V gene encodes CDR1 SGDLS and CDR2 YYNGEE. The CDR3 reads CASSPGTGSNYGYTF. The DNA for the CDR3 is TGTGCCAGCAGCCCTGGGACAGGGTCAAACTATGGCTACACCTTC.

The chain joins TRBV4-3 to TRBJ2-2, with D possibly TRBD1 on 6 matching bases. The CDR3 is 15 amino acids. The germline gives CDR1 LGHNA, CDR2 YSLEER. V lost 2 bases to trimming and J lost 7 bases, with 14 bases between them. CDR3 sequence (DNA): TGCGCCAGCAGCCAACTGGGGGCGCGGAACGGGGAGCTGTTTTTT. Protein product: CASSQLGARNGELFF.

This clone has a handful of counts. The V and J genes are TRBV4-3 and TRBJ2-2, with D perhaps matching TRBD2 (7 bases). CDR3 size: 18 residues. Trimming left V 1 base short and J 2 bases short, with 17 bases between. CDR1 is LGHNA and CDR2 is YSLEER in the germline V gene. The CDR3 nucleotides read TGCGCCAGCAGCCAAGCTTGGGGGGGGGCCTTAAACACCGGGGAGCTGTTTTTT. This encodes CASSQAWGGALNTGELFF.

This clone was observed a handful of times. The junction shows a germline mismatch at one end, possibly a read error. The J gene is TRBJ1-4, the V gene TRBV2; tentative D call: TRBD1 (6 bases). There are 15 residues in the CDR3. Per germline, CDR1 SNHLY and CDR2 FYNNEI. The CDR3 protein is CASKGDTGSGEKLFF. As DNA, the CDR3 is TGTGCAAGCAAGGGGGACACAGGGAGCGGTGAAAAACTGTTTTTT.

CDR3 coding DNA: TGTGCCAGCAGCGTAGACGGTACTACTGAAGCTTTCTTT. This encodes CASSVDGTTEAFF. The chain employs TRBV9 and TRBJ1-1; D is ambiguous. Trimming took off 0 bases at V and 5 bases at J, with 8 bases between the two ends. Per the germline V gene, CDR1 is SGDLS and CDR2 is YYNGEE. This CDR3 contains 13 residues.

This chain uses TRBV18 with TRBJ2-2, with 7 bases aligning to TRBD1. Germline CDR1 KGHSH, CDR2 LQKENI. V was pared by 6 bases and J by 4 bases, with 5 bases of the junction left unmatched. This CDR3 region has 14 residues. The DNA for the CDR3 is TGTGCCAGCTCGCCGGGACAGTCCACCGGGGAGCTGTTTTTT. This gives the protein CASSPGQSTGELFF. The full variable domain, rest sourced from reference TRBV18 and TRBJ2-2, is NAGVMQNPRHLVRRRGQEARLRCSPMKGHSHVYWYRQLPEEGLKFMVYLQKENIIDESGMPKERFSAEFPKEGPSILRIQQVVRGDSAAYFCASSPGQSTGELFFGEGSRLTVL.

This clone was detected only a few times. V and J are TRBV18 and TRBJ2-1, with 12 nucleotides matching TRBD2. Trimming took 2 bases from V and 0 from J; bases not matched to a gene: 8. Germline loops: CDR1 KGHSH, CDR2 LQKENI. CDR3 length: 19 amino acids. The CDR3 loop reads CASSPTSGGSPSSYNEQFF. CDR3 nucleotide sequence: TGTGCCAGCTCACCAACTAGCGGGGGGTCCCCCAGCTCCTACAATGAGCAGTTCTTC.

A few counts support this clone. The genes are TRBV2 and TRBJ1-5, with D maybe TRBD1 (6 bases). Trimming took 6 bases from V and 0 from J, leaving 12 bases between them. Germline loops: CDR1 SNHLY, CDR2 FYNNEI. The CDR3 spans 15 residues. CDR3 in amino acids: CASSQGTDSNQPQHF. CDR3 DNA sequence: TGTGCCAGCAGCCAGGGGACGGATAGCAATCAGCCCCAGCATTTT.

This clone was detected only a few times. CDR3 region: CASSPGPRSDTEAFF. For the CDR3, the DNA is TGTGCCAGCTCTCCTGGGCCCCGGTCGGACACTGAAGCTTTCTTT. The chain links TRBV9 to TRBJ1-1, with no clear D. Per the germline V gene, CDR1 is SGDLS and CDR2 is YYNGEE. The CDR3 sequence is 15 residues long. V was cut by 7 bases and J by 3 bases, with 19 bases left in between.

This clone was observed a handful of times. The chain uses TRBV7-2 and TRBJ1-1; D call uncertain. Deletions cut 2 bases from V and 6 bases from J, with 13 bases between. CDR1 and CDR2 (germline): SGHTA, FQGNSA. The CDR3 is 14 amino acids. The CDR3 nucleotides are TGTGCCAGCAGCTTATCCCGGGATGTGGCTGAAGCTTTCTTT. It specifies CASSLSRDVAEAFF.

This clone was seen a few times. CDR3 in amino acids: CATSEQTQDQPQHF. The CDR3, as DNA: TGTGCCACCTCCGAACAGACACAAGATCAGCCCCAGCATTTT. The V and J genes are TRBV15 and TRBJ1-5; no firm D call. Germline loops: CDR1 LNHNV, CDR2 YYDKDF (reference sequence). The V gene lost 8 bases and the J gene lost 5 bases, with 16 bases spanning the gap. CDR3 length equals 14 residues.

In this sample, this clone turned up a few times. The chain uses TRBV14 and TRBJ2-5; TRBD1 matches at 7 bases. CDR1 is SGHDN and CDR2 is FVKESK in the germline V gene. The V gene end was trimmed by 1 base and the J gene end by 2 bases; junction bases not matched to a gene: 10. The CDR3 totals 17 residues. DNA of the CDR3: TGTGCCAGCAGCCAAGGATATGGCAGGGGGTTACAAGAGACCCAGTACTTC. It specifies CASSQGYGRGLQETQYF.